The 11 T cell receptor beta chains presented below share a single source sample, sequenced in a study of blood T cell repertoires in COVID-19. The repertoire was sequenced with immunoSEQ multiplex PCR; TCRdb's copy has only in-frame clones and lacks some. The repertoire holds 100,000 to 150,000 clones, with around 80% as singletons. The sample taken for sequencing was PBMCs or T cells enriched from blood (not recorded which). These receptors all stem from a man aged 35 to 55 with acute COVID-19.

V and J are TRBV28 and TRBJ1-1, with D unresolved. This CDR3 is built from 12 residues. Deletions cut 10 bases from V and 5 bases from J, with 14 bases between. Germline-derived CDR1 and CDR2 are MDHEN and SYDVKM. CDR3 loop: CATSGPGTEAFF. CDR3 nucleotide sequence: TGTGCCACCTCCGGGCCGGGAACTGAAGCTTTCTTT.

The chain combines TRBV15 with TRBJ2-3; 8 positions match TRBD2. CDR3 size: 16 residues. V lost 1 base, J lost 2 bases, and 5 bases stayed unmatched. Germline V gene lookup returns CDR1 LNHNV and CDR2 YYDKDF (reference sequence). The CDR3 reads CATSRGSGSHTDTQYF. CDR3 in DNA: TGTGCCACCAGCAGAGGAAGCGGGAGTCACACAGATACGCAGTATTTT.

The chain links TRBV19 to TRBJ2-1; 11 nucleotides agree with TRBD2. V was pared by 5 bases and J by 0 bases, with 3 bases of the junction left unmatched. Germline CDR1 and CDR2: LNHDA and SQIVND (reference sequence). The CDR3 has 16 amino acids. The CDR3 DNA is TGTGCCAGTAGTCGGGGACTAGCGGTCTCCTACAATGAGCAGTTCTTC. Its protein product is CASSRGLAVSYNEQFF.

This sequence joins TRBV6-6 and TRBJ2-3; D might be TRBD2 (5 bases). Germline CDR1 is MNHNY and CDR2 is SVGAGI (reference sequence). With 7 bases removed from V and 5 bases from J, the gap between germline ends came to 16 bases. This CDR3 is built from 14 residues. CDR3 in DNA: TGTGCCAGCACCCTAACTAGGGCGGGAGATACGCAGTATTTT. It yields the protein CASTLTRAGDTQYF.

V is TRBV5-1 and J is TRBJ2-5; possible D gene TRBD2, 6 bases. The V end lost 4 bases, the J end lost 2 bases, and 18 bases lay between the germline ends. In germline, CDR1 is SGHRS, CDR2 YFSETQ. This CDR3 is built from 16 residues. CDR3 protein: CASSPVGSGNQETQYF. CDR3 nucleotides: TGCGCCAGCAGCCCCGTGGGTAGCGGCAATCAAGAGACCCAGTACTTC.

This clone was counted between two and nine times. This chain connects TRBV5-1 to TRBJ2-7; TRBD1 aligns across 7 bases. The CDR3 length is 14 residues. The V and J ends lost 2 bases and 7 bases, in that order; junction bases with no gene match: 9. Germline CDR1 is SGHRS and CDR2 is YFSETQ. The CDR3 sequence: CASSFQQGSGEQYF. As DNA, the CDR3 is TGCGCCAGCAGCTTTCAACAGGGGTCGGGGGAGCAGTACTTC.

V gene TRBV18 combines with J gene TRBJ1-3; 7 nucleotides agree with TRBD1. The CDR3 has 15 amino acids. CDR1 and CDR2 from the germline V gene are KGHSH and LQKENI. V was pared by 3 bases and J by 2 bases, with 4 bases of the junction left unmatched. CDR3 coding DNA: TGTGCCAGCTCACCGCCTGGGACAGCTGGAAACACCATATATTTT. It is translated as CASSPPGTAGNTIYF.

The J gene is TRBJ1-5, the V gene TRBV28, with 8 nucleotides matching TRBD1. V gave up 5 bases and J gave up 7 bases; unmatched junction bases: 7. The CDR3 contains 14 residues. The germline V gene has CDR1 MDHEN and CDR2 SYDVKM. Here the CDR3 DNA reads TGTGCCAGCAGTCCCGGACAGGGACGGCAGCCCCAGCATTTT. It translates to CASSPGQGRQPQHF.

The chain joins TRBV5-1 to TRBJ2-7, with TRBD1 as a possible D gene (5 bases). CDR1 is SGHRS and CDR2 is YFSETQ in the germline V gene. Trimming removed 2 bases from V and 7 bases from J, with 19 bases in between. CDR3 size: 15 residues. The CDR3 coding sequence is TGCGCCAGCAGCTTAATGCCAACCACAGCAGGGGAGCAGTACTTC. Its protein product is CASSLMPTTAGEQYF.

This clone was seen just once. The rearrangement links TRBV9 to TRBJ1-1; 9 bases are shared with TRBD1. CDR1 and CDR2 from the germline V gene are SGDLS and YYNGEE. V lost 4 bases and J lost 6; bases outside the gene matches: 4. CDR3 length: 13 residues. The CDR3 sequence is CASSSGQGSEAFF. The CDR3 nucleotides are TGTGCCAGCAGCTCAGGACAGGGGTCTGAAGCTTTCTTT.

CDR3 residues: CAGGGRNSNSPLHF. The DNA for the CDR3 is TGTGCCGGCGGGGGGAGGAACTCAAATTCACCCCTCCACTTT. The rearrangement links TRBV7-2 to TRBJ1-6, with a possible D match to TRBD1 (5 bases). Germline V lookup: CDR1 SGHTA, CDR2 FQGNSA. The CDR3 runs to 14 residues. Trimming took 11 bases from V and 7 from J, leaving 18 bases between them. The entire variable domain, with the rest obtained from reference TRBV7-2 and TRBJ1-6, is as follows: GAGVSQSPSNKVTEKGKDVELRCDPISGHTALYWYRQSLGQGLEFLIYFQGNSAPDKSGLPSDRFSAERTGGSVSTLTIQRTQQEDSAVYLCAGGGRNSNSPLHFGNGTRLTVT.